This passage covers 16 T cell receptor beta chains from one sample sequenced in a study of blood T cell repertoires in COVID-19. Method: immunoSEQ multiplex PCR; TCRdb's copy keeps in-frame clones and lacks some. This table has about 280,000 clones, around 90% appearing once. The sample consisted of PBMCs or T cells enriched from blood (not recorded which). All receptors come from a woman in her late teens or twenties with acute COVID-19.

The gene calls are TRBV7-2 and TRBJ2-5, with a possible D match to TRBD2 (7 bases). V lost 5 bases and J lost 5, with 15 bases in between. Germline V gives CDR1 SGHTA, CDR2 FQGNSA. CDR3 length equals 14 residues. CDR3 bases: TGTGCCAGCAGCCCAGGGGTTAGCGGGGAGACCCAGTACTTC. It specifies CASSPGVSGETQYF. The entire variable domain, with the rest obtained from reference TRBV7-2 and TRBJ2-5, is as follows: GAGVSQSPSNKVTEKGKDVELRCDPISGHTALYWYRQSLGQGLEFLIYFQGNSAPDKSGLPSDRFSAERTGGSVSTLTIQRTQQEDSAVYLCASSPGVSGETQYFGPGTRLLVL.

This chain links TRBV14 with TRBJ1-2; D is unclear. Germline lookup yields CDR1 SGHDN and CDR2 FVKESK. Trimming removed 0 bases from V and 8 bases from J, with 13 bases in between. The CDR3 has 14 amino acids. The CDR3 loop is CASSQERVPDGYTF. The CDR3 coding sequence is TGTGCCAGCAGCCAAGAGAGGGTCCCCGACGGCTACACCTTC.

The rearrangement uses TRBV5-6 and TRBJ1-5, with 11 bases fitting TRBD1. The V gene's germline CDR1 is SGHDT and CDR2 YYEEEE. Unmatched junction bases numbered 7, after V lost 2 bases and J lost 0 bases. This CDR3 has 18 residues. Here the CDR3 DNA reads TGTGCCAGCAGCTTCACTGGGACAGGGGGTTATAGCAATCAGCCCCAGCATTTT. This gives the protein CASSFTGTGGYSNQPQHF. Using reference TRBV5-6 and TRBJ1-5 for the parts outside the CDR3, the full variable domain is DAGVTQSPTHLIKTRGQQVTLRCSPKSGHDTVSWYQQALGQGPQFIFQYYEEEERQRGNFPDRFSGHQFPNYSSELNVNALLLGDSALYLCASSFTGTGGYSNQPQHFGDGTRLSIL.

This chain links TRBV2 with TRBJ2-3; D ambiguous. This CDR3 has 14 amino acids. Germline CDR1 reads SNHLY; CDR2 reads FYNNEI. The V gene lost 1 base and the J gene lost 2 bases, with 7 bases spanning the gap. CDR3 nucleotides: TGTGCCAGCAGTGAAGTAGTTCCCACAGATACGCAGTATTTT. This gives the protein CASSEVVPTDTQYF.

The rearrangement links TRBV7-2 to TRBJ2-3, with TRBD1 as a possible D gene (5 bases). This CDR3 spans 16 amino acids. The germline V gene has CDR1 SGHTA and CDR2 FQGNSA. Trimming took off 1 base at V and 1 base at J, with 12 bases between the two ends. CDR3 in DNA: TGTGCCAGCAGCTTAGTGAAAGGGGCGCGCACAGATACGCAGTATTTT. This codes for CASSLVKGARTDTQYF.

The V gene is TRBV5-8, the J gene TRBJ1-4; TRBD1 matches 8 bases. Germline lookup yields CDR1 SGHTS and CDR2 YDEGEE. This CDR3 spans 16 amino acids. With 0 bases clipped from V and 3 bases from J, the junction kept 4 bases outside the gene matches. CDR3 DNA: TGTGCCAGCAGCTTGGGGCAGGGGGCGGCTAATGAAAAACTGTTTTTT. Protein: CASSLGQGAANEKLFF.

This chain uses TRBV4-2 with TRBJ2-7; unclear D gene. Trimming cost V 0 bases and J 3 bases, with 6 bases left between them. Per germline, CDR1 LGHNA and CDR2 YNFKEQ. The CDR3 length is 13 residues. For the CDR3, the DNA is TGTGCCAGCAGCCAAGATCAGGACTACGAGCAGTACTTC. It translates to CASSQDQDYEQYF.

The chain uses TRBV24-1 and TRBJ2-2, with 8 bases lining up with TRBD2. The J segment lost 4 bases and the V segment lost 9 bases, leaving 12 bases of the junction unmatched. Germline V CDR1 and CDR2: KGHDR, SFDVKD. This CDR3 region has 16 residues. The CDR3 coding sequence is TGTGCCACCGGCATCAGACTAGCGTGGAGCACCGGGGAGCTGTTTTTT. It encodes CATGIRLAWSTGELFF.

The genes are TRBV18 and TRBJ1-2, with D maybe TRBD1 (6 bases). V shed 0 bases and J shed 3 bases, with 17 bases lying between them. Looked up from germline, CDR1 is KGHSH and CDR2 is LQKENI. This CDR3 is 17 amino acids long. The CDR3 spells CASSPPGVNRDDYGYTF. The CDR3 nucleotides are TGTGCCAGCTCACCACCAGGAGTCAACAGGGACGACTATGGCTACACCTTC.

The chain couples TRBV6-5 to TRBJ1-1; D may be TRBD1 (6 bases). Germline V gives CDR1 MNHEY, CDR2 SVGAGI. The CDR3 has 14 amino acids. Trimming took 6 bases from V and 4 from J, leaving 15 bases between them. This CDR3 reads CASRMTGRPTEAFF. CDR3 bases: TGTGCCAGCAGGATGACAGGTCGTCCCACTGAAGCTTTCTTT.

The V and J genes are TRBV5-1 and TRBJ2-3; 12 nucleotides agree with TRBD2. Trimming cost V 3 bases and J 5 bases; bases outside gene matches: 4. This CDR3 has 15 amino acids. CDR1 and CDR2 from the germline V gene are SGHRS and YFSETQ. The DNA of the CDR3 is TGCGCCAGCAGCTCAGGACTAGCGGGAAGAGATACGCAGTATTTT. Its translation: CASSSGLAGRDTQYF.

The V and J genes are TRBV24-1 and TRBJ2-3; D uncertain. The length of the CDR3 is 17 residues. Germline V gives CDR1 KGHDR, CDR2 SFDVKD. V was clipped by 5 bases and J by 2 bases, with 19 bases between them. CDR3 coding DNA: TGTGCCACCAGTGCCCCACCCAGTTCCACCTCCACAGATACGCAGTATTTT. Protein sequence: CATSAPPSSTSTDTQYF.

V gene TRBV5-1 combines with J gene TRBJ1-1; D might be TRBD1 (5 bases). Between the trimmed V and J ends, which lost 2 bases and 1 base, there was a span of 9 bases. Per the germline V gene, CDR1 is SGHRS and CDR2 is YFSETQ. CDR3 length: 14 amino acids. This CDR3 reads CASSFDTGNTEAFF. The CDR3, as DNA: TGCGCCAGCAGCTTCGATACAGGGAACACTGAAGCTTTCTTT.

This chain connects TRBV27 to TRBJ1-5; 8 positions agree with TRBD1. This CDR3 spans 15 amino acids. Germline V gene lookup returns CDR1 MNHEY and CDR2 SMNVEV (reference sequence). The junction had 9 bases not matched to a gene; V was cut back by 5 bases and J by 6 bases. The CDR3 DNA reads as TGTGCCAGCAGTAAGATCACAGGGGGAATTCAGCCCCAGCATTTT. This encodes CASSKITGGIQPQHF.

CDR3 loop: CASSSPALAGVGNEQFF. The DNA of the CDR3 is TGTGCCAGCAGTTCCCCAGCCTTGGCGGGAGTGGGCAATGAGCAGTTCTTC. The chain is built from TRBV27 and TRBJ2-1, with 7 bases aligning to TRBD2. This CDR3 spans 17 amino acids. CDR1 and CDR2 from the germline V gene are MNHEY and SMNVEV (reference sequence). After removal of 4 bases from V and 6 bases from J, the junction contained 15 bases not matched to a gene.

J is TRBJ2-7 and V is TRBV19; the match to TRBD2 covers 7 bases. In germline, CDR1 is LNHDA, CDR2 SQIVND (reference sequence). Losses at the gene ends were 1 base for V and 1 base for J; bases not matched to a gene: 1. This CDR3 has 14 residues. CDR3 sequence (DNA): TGTGCCAGTAGTATAGCGGGAGGATCCTACGAGCAGTACTTC. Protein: CASSIAGGSYEQYF. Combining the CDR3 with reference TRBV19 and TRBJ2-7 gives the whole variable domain DGGITQSPKYLFRKEGQNVTLSCEQNLNHDAMYWYRQDPGQGLRLIYYSQIVNDFQKGDIAEGYSVSREKKESFPLTVTSAQKNPTAFYLCASSIAGGSYEQYFGPGTRLTVT.